This T cell receptor (beta chain) was documented in a study of T cells in Graves' hyperthyroidism and ophthalmopathy. Amplified TCR beta CDR3 regions came from RNA transcripts. With the HTBI primer set, the TCR CDR3 went through a first round of RT-PCR. TCRdb re-called the multiplex PCR reads through MiXCR, storing one row per CDR3 protein. The sample yields 500,000 to 600,000 distinct CDR3 sequences, around 42% seen once. Trimming took off 3 bases at V and 3 bases at J, with 11 bases between the two ends. CDR1 and CDR2 from the germline V gene are LGHDT and YNNKEL (reference sequence). CDR3 size: 14 residues. It was considered stable Graves' hyperthyroidism when ophthalmopathy did not progress within 18 months. Hyperthyroidism patients were newly diagnosed, had disease duration under 2 months, and were aged 18 to 65 years. This clonotype was recorded many times.

This receptor was taken from a young woman with Graves' hyperthyroidism. The specimen sequenced was peripheral blood or thyroid tissue (not recorded which). The rearrangement uses TRBV3-1 and TRBJ1-1; unclear D gene. CDR3 bases: TGTGCCAGCAGCCATGAGACTGAAGACACTGAAGCTTTCTTT. Its protein is CASSHETEDTEAFF.